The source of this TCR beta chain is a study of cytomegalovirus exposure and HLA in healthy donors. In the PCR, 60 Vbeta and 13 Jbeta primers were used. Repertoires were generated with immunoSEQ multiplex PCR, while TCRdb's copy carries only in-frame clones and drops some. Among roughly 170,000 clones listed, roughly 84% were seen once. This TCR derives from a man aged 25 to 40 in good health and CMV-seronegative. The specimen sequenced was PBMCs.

In DNA, the CDR3 is TGTGCCACCAGCAGAGGCGGGGTAAGCACTGAAGCTTTCTTT. Amino acid sequence: CATSRGGVSTEAFF. V is TRBV15 and J is TRBJ1-1; D call uncertain. Trimming shortened V by 1 base and J by 4 bases, and 10 bases separated the two germline ends. Germline CDR1 and CDR2: LNHNV and YYDKDF (reference sequence). The CDR3 contains 14 residues.